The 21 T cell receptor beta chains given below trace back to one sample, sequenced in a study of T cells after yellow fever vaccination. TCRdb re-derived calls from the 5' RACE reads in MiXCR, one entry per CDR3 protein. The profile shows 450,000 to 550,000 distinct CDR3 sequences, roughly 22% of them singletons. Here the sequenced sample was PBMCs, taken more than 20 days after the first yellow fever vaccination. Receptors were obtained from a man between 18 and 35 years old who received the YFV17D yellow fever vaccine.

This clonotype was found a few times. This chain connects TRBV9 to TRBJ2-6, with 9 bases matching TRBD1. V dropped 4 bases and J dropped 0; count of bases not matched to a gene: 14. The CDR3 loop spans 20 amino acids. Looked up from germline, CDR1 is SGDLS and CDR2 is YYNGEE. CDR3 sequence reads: CASSFVPGQGLSSGANVLTF. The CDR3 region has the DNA TGTGCCAGCAGCTTTGTCCCGGGACAGGGATTGAGCTCTGGGGCCAACGTCCTGACTTTC.

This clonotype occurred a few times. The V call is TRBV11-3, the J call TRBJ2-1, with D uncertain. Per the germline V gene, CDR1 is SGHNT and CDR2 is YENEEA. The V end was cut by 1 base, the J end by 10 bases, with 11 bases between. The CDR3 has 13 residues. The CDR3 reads CASSLAPQREQFF. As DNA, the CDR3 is TGTGCCAGCAGCTTAGCACCGCAAAGGGAGCAGTTCTTC.

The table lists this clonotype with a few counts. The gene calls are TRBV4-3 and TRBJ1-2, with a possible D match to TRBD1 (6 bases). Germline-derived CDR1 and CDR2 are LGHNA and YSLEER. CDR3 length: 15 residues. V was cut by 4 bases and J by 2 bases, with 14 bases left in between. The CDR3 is CASSPTGQVNYGYTF. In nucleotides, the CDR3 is TGCGCCAGCAGCCCCACGGGACAAGTGAACTATGGCTACACCTTC.

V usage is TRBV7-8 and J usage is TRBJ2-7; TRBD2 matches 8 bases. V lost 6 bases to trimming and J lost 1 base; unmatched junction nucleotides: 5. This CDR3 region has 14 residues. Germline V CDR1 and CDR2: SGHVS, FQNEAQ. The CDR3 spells CASSELAASYEQYV. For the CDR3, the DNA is TGTGCCAGCAGTGAACTAGCGGCATCCTACGAGCAGTACGTC.

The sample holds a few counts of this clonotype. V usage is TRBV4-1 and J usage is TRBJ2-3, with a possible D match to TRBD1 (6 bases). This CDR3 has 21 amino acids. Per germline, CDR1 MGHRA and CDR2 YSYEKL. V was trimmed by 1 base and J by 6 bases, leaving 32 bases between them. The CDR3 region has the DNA TGCGCCAGCAGCCAAGCCCCCAGGGGAGAATCGTCAGGGTACCGAGGGGATACGCAGTATTTT. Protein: CASSQAPRGESSGYRGDTQYF.

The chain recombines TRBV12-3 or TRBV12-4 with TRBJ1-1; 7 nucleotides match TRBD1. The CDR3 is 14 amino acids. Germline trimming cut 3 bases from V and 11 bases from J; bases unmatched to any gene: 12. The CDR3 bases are TGTGCCAGCAGTTTTACTGGACAGGCGAGAGGGGCTTTCTTT. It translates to CASSFTGQARGAFF.

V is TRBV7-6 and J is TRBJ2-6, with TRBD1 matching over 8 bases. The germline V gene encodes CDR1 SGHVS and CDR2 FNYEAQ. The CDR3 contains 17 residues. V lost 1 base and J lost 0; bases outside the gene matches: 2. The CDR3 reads CASSLGTGNSGANVLTF. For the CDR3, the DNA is TGTGCCAGCAGCTTAGGGACAGGGAACTCTGGGGCCAACGTCCTGACTTTC.

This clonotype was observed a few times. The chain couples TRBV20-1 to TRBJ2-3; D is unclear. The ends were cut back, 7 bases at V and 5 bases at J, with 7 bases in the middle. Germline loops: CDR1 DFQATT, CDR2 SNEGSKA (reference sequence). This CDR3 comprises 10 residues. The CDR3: CSVMQDTQYF. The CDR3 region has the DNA TGCAGTGTCATGCAAGATACGCAGTATTTT.

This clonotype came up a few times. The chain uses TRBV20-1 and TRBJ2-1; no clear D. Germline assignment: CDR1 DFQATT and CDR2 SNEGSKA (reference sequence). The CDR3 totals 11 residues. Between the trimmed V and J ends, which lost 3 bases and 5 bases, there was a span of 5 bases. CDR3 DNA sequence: TGCAGTGCTAGGCTAAACAATGAGCAGTTCTTC. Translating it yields CSARLNNEQFF.

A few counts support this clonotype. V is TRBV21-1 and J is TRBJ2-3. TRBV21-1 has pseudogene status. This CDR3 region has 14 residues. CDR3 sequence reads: CASSPFVLPDTQYF. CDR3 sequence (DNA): TGTGCCAGCAGCCCTTTTGTTTTACCAGATACGCAGTATTTT.

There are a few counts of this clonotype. In nucleotides, the CDR3 is TGCAGTGCCCTCCTGGCGGGATACCAAACGCAGTATTTT. Translated: CSALLAGYQTQYF. The chain is built from TRBV20-1 and TRBJ2-3, with D perhaps TRBD2 (6 bases). Germline CDR1 and CDR2: DFQATT and SNEGSKA (reference sequence). This CDR3 is built from 13 residues. Trimming stripped 6 bases from V and 9 bases from J, with 19 bases between.

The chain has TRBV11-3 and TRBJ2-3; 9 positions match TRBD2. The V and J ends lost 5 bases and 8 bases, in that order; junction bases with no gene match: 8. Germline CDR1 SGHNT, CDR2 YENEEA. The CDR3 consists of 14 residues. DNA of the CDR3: TGTGCCAGCAGCCTTAGCGGGGGAGAAGGTACGCAGTATTTT. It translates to CASSLSGGEGTQYF.

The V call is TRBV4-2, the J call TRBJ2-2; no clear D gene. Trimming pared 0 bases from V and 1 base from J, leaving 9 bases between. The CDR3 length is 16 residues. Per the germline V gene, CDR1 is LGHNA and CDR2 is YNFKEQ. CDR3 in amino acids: CASSQEGVQNTGELFF. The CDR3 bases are TGTGCCAGCAGCCAAGAAGGAGTCCAGAACACCGGGGAGCTGTTTTTT.

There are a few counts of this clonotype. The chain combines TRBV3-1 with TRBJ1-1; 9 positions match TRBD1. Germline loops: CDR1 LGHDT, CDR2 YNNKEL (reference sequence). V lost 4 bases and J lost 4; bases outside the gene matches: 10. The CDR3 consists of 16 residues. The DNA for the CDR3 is TGTGCCAGCAGCCGGAACAGGGGGCACAGTGGCACTGAAGCTTTCTTT. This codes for CASSRNRGHSGTEAFF.

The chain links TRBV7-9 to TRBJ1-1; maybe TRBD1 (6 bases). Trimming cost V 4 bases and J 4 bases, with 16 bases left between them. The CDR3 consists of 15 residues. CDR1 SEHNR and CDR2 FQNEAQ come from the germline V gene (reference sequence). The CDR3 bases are TGTGCCAGCAGCTCAAATAAGGGGGTGGTCACTGAAGCTTTCTTT. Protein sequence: CASSSNKGVVTEAFF.

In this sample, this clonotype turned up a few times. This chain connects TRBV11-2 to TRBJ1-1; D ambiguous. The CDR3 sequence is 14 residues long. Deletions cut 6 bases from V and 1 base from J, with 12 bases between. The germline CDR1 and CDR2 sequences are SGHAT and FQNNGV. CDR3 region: CASSRMTGNTEAFF. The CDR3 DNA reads TGTGCCAGCAGTCGAATGACGGGGAACACTGAAGCTTTCTTT.

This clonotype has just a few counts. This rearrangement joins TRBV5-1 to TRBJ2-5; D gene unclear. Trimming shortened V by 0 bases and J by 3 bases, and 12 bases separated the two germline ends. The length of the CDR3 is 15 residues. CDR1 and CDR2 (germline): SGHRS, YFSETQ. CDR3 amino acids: CASSLAVLTEETQYF. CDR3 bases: TGCGCCAGCAGCTTGGCCGTATTAACGGAAGAGACCCAGTACTTC.

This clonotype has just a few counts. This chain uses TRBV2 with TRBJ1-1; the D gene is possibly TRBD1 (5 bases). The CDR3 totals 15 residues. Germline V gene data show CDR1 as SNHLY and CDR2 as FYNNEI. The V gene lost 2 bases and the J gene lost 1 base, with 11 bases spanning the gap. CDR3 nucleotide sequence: TGTGCCAGCAGTGAAAGGGCAGGGAGGAACACTGAAGCTTTCTTT. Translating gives CASSERAGRNTEAFF.

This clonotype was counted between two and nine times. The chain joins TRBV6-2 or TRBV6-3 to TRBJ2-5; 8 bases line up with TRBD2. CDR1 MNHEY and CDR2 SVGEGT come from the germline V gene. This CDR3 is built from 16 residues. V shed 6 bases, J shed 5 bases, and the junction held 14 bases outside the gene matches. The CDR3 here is CASRDPGLGLRETQYF. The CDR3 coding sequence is TGTGCCAGCAGAGATCCGGGACTAGGGCTGCGGGAGACCCAGTACTTC.

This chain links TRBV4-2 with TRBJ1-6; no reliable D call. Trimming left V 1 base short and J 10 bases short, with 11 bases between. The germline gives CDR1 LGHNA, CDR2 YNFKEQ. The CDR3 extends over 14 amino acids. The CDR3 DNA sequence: TGTGCCAGCAGCCAAGTGGGTGGAGGATCACCCCTCCACTTT. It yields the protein CASSQVGGGSPLHF.

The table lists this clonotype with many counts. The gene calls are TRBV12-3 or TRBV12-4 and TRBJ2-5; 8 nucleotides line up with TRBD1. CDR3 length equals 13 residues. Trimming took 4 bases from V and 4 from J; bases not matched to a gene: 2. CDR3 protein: CASSWTGPETQYF. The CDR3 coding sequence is TGTGCCAGCAGTTGGACAGGGCCAGAGACCCAGTACTTC.